Listed below are T cell receptor beta chains from one sample, sequenced in a study of shared clonotypes between healthy human individuals. TCRdb keeps only in-frame clones here, not all; method: immunoSEQ multiplex PCR. Of 950,000 to 1,100,000 clones in the sample, 78% are singletons; the top ten hold roughly 0.62%. Sequencing was done on a sample of memory CD4+ T cells from PBMCs. Receptors were obtained from a young man in good health. Some clones in this sample may be carry-over from other donors' samples. Each CDR3 is given without its conserved first and last residue. D genes are given only for firm matches. Clone size is given for some rows only: seen once, a few or many times, or a class if the clone is expanded.

15	TRBJ1-5	TRBD1	NA	TRBV28	ASSNDRGTWGNQPQH
12	TRBJ2-3	NA	NA	TRBV2	ASIGTASTDTQY
18	TRBJ2-1	TRBD2	NA	TRBV30	AWSGKLGTSGRVSYNEQF
15	TRBJ2-7	NA	NA	TRBV4-1	ASSQAGGQGGPYEQY
12	TRBJ2-7	NA	NA	TRBV7-8	ASSLGSGSYEQY
11	TRBJ2-7	TRBD1	few	TRBV7-3	ASSRDRGHEQY
14	TRBJ1-1	TRBD1	NA	TRBV5-6	ASSPRQGLGNTEAF
13	TRBJ2-2	NA	NA	TRBV19	ASSIGLVGTGELF
15	TRBJ1-1	TRBD1	NA	TRBV30	AWSPLTFGTEKDEAF
11	TRBJ2-7	NA	once	TRBV7-2	ASSFSAGGEQY
13	TRBJ2-1	NA	once	TRBV19	ASRPNTLLTGTEF
16	TRBJ2-2	NA	NA	TRBV27	ASSSISPQGINTGELF
11	TRBJ1-1	NA	NA	TRBV10-3	AISDLISAEAF
11	TRBJ1-2	TRBD1	few	TRBV29-1	SVRTGGAYGYT
11	TRBJ2-7	NA	NA	TRBV7-2	ASSAGQTYEQY
10	TRBJ1-2	NA	NA	TRBV28	ASTTVQYGYT
10	TRBJ1-2	TRBD1	once	TRBV29-1	SVTGTNYGYT
11	TRBJ2-7	NA	NA	TRBV10-3	AISDLGGYEQY
13	TRBJ1-2	NA	NA	TRBV5-4	ASSALGGAGYGYT
12	TRBJ2-7	TRBD1	NA	TRBV9	ASAVGTGTYEQY
10	TRBJ1-1	TRBD1	NA	TRBV7-2	ASRGQRSTAF
11	TRBJ2-7	TRBD1	once	TRBV15	ATGDRVSYEQY
13	TRBJ1-5	TRBD1	NA	TRBV5-1	ASSSQGGAGQPQH
14	TRBJ2-1	TRBD2	NA	TRBV18	ASSPGTSGVYNEQF
12	TRBJ2-2	NA	NA	TRBV7-3	ASSSTGFTGELF